This T cell receptor (beta chain) was obtained from a study of control samples from healthy donors and cancer patients. The method was immunoSEQ multiplex PCR; TCRdb's version includes in-frame clones alone and lacks a portion of them. The repertoire consists of over 50,000 clones, with 75% to 85% occurring once and the leading ten covering about 9.5%. The receptor's source is a man between 65 and 85 years old in good health. The sequenced material came from blood.

DNA for the CDR3: TGCGCCAGCAGCTTGGCGCCGGATACACACTATGGCTACACCTTC. Protein product: CASSLAPDTHYGYTF. This chain joins TRBV5-1 and TRBJ1-2; D ambiguous. CDR1 and CDR2 (germline): SGHRS, YFSETQ. Trimming pared 0 bases from V and 3 bases from J, leaving 12 bases between. This CDR3 is built from 15 residues.